One and the same sample provided the 25 T cell receptor beta chains below, sequenced in a study of cytomegalovirus exposure and HLA in healthy donors. TCRdb's copy holds only in-frame clones and misses some; the assay was immunoSEQ multiplex PCR. This sample has approximately 120,000 clones, with almost 90% found just once. The sample was PBMCs. These receptors originate from a woman aged 18-29 years in good health and CMV-seronegative.

V usage is TRBV27 and J usage is TRBJ2-1; 8 bases agree with TRBD2. The CDR3 loop spans 15 amino acids. The germline CDR1 and CDR2 sequences are MNHEY and SMNVEV (reference sequence). The trim removed 2 bases at V and 7 bases at J, leaving 7 bases unmatched. In DNA form, the CDR3 reads TGTGCCAGCAGTTTAGCGGGGGGACCGGGGAATGAGCAGTTCTTC. The encoded protein is CASSLAGGPGNEQFF.

CDR3 bases: TGTGCCAGCAGCCGTCCGGATACGCAGTATTTT. This translates into CASSRPDTQYF. The rearrangement joins TRBV7-3 to TRBJ2-3; D not certain. CDR3 length: 11 residues. V was pared by 5 bases and J by 6 bases, with 6 bases between. Germline-derived CDR1 and CDR2 are SGHTA and FQGTGA.

The chain has TRBV7-3 and TRBJ2-3; D uncertain. V was pared by 3 bases and J by 2 bases, with 12 bases between. In germline, CDR1 is SGHTA, CDR2 FQGTGA. The CDR3 has 15 residues. In DNA, the CDR3 is TGTGCCAGCAGCTTCGGTATACAGTCCACAGATACGCAGTATTTT. Amino acids: CASSFGIQSTDTQYF.

The chain recombines TRBV7-3 with TRBJ2-3; 8 bases are shared with TRBD2. V trimming: 4 bases; J trimming: 4 bases; junction bases outside the gene matches: 28. This CDR3 is built from 22 residues. From germline, CDR1 is SGHTA and CDR2 FQGTGA. CDR3 amino acids: CASSSRPRRSGGPPDPADTQYF. CDR3 nucleotides: TGTGCCAGCAGCTCCCGCCCTCGGAGGAGCGGGGGACCCCCCGACCCAGCAGATACGCAGTATTTT.

This clone was seen only a few times. The genes are TRBV4-3 and TRBJ2-6; TRBD1 agrees at 10 bases. The junction had 0 bases not matched to a gene; V was cut back by 1 base and J by 0 bases. Germline assignment: CDR1 LGHNA and CDR2 YSLEER. The CDR3 has 17 amino acids. The CDR3 protein is CASSQGTGGSGANVLTF. The CDR3 bases are TGCGCCAGCAGCCAAGGGACAGGGGGCTCTGGGGCCAACGTCCTGACTTTC.

The chain employs TRBV10-3 and TRBJ2-7; D ambiguous. Trimming took off 6 bases at V and 2 bases at J, with 14 bases between the two ends. Per the germline V gene, CDR1 is ENHRY and CDR2 is SYGVKD. This CDR3 is 14 amino acids long. CDR3 DNA sequence: TGTGCCATCAGCGGGTTCCCCGGAACCTACGAGCAGTACTTC. Its protein product is CAISGFPGTYEQYF.

The J gene is TRBJ1-6, the V gene TRBV9; D may be TRBD1 (5 bases). CDR1 is SGDLS and CDR2 is YYNGEE in the germline V gene. The CDR3 sequence is 14 residues long. Trimming pared 6 bases from V and 5 bases from J, leaving 12 bases between. The CDR3 DNA is TGTGCCAGCAAAGGGGTGATGGATAATTCACCCCTCCACTTT. It yields the protein CASKGVMDNSPLHF.

The chain uses TRBV7-3 and TRBJ1-1; D remains ambiguous. With 3 bases removed from V and 5 bases from J, the gap between germline ends came to 10 bases. The CDR3 runs to 13 residues. CDR1 SGHTA and CDR2 FQGTGA come from the germline V gene. In DNA form, the CDR3 reads TGTGCCAGCAGCTTTGTCGGGGAAACTGAAGCTTTCTTT. Its translation: CASSFVGETEAFF.

CDR3 in DNA: TGTGCCAGCAGTTGGACAGGAGATGGCTACGAGCAGTACTTC. Its protein product is CASSWTGDGYEQYF. This chain uses TRBV6-5 with TRBJ2-7; TRBD1 aligns across 7 bases. The CDR3 runs 14 residues. The J segment lost 3 bases and the V segment lost 4 bases, leaving 6 bases of the junction unmatched. The germline CDR1 and CDR2 sequences are MNHEY and SVGAGI.

In its sample, this clone was seen once. The V and J genes are TRBV4-2 and TRBJ2-1; D is possibly TRBD2 (5 bases). Germline lookup yields CDR1 LGHNA and CDR2 YNFKEQ. Trimming removed 1 base from V and 0 bases from J, with 31 bases in between. The CDR3 totals 23 residues. This CDR3 reads CASSQGFGSEDPKLKSSYNEQFF. In DNA, the CDR3 is TGTGCCAGCAGCCAAGGTTTTGGTTCGGAGGACCCAAAATTAAAAAGCTCCTACAATGAGCAGTTCTTC.

The J gene is TRBJ1-1, the V gene TRBV5-4; the D is unclear. Germline V gives CDR1 SGHNT, CDR2 YYREEE (reference sequence). CDR3 length: 11 residues. V was shortened by 4 bases and J by 5 bases, with 6 bases between the two germline ends. The CDR3 spells CASSSRTEAFF. The CDR3 DNA reads as TGTGCCAGCAGCAGCAGGACTGAAGCTTTCTTT.

The chain recombines TRBV7-2 with TRBJ2-3; unclear D gene. V gave up 3 bases and J gave up 0 bases, with 7 bases separating them. Germline lookup yields CDR1 SGHTA and CDR2 FQGNSA. The CDR3 runs 14 residues. Here the CDR3 DNA reads TGTGCCAGCAGCTTTACACGTAGCACAGATACGCAGTATTTT. Translated, it gives CASSFTRSTDTQYF.

J is TRBJ2-7 and V is TRBV9, with 11 nucleotides matching TRBD2. The CDR3 consists of 17 residues. V gave up 3 bases and J gave up 0 bases; unmatched junction bases: 8. Germline loops: CDR1 SGDLS, CDR2 YYNGEE. In DNA form, the CDR3 reads TGTGCCAGCAGCGGATCCTGGGGGACTAGCGGCTCCTACGAGCAGTACTTC. This sequence encodes CASSGSWGTSGSYEQYF.

The V gene is TRBV28, the J gene TRBJ1-1, with 7 positions matching TRBD1. V trimming: 8 bases; J trimming: 1 base; junction bases outside the gene matches: 7. Germline lookup yields CDR1 MDHEN and CDR2 SYDVKM. The CDR3 totals 14 residues. CDR3 loop: CASDVTGPNTEAFF. The CDR3 DNA reads as TGTGCCAGCGACGTGACAGGGCCGAACACTGAAGCTTTCTTT.

V usage is TRBV10-3 and J usage is TRBJ2-7, with TRBD2 as a possible D gene (7 bases). Trimming shortened V by 0 bases and J by 3 bases, and 15 bases separated the two germline ends. The CDR3 extends over 16 amino acids. CDR1 and CDR2 from the germline V gene are ENHRY and SYGVKD. CDR3 residues: CAISESRGGIHYEQYF. The DNA of the CDR3 is TGTGCCATCAGTGAGTCGAGGGGGGGTATCCACTACGAGCAGTACTTC.

This clone was seen only a few times. The chain couples TRBV14 to TRBJ2-7; maybe TRBD2 (6 bases). V gave up 3 bases and J gave up 5 bases, with 23 bases separating them. Germline CDR1 is SGHDN and CDR2 is FVKESK. The length of the CDR3 is 17 residues. The CDR3 DNA reads as TGTGCCAGCAGCCACGCATCTCAGGGACTGCTTAGGGACGAGCAGTACTTC. It encodes CASSHASQGLLRDEQYF.

The chain links TRBV6-1 to TRBJ1-2, with TRBD1 identical over 9 bases. This CDR3 has 18 amino acids. V lost 3 bases and J lost 7; bases outside the gene matches: 18. CDR1 is MNHNS and CDR2 is SASEGT in the germline V gene. CDR3 DNA sequence: TGTGCCAGCAGTGAGTGGTTTGCGGGACAGGGTTCACTGAGTGGCTACACCTTC. Encoded protein: CASSEWFAGQGSLSGYTF.

This chain joins TRBV5-6 and TRBJ1-2, with a weak D call TRBD1 (6 bases). The ends were cut back, 5 bases at V and 2 bases at J, with 13 bases in the middle. CDR3 length: 14 residues. CDR1 is SGHDT and CDR2 is YYEEEE in the germline V gene. CDR3 residues: CASSKQGFNYGYTF. In DNA form, the CDR3 reads TGTGCCAGCAGTAAACAGGGATTCAACTATGGCTACACCTTC.

The sample holds a few counts of this clone. The gene calls are TRBV5-1 and TRBJ1-1; possible D gene TRBD1, 5 bases. The CDR3 contains 14 residues. Germline V gene lookup returns CDR1 SGHRS and CDR2 YFSETQ. With 0 bases removed from V and 1 base from J, the gap between germline ends came to 7 bases. The CDR3 loop reads CASSLDGANTEAFF. The CDR3 DNA sequence: TGCGCCAGCAGCTTGGATGGGGCGAACACTGAAGCTTTCTTT. Drawing the rest from reference TRBV5-1 and TRBJ1-1, the complete variable domain is KAGVTQTPRYLIKTRGQQVTLSCSPISGHRSVSWYQQTPGQGLQFLFEYFSETQRNKGNFPGRFSGRQFSNSRSEMNVSTLELGDSALYLCASSLDGANTEAFFGQGTRLTVV.

The DNA of the CDR3 is TGTGCCAGTAGTAGCGTCGCCCTAGGATATGGCTACACCTTC. Protein product: CASSSVALGYGYTF. The chain joins TRBV19 to TRBJ1-2, with D unresolved. The germline V and J ends were trimmed by 4 bases and 5 bases, with 14 bases remaining between them. Germline CDR1 is LNHDA and CDR2 is SQIVND (reference sequence). The CDR3 is made up of 14 amino acids.

The J gene is TRBJ1-6, the V gene TRBV19, with D maybe TRBD1 (6 bases). Germline CDR1 reads LNHDA; CDR2 reads SQIVND (reference sequence). The CDR3 runs 16 residues. The V end was cut by 6 bases, the J end by 5 bases, with 17 bases between. CDR3 amino acids: CASRELGTRNNSPLHF. As DNA, the CDR3 is TGTGCCAGTAGAGAGCTCGGGACAAGAAATAATTCACCCCTCCACTTT.

V gene TRBV7-9 combines with J gene TRBJ2-7, with 10 positions matching TRBD1. The CDR3 contains 15 residues. Germline values: CDR1 SEHNR, CDR2 FQNEAQ (reference sequence). Trimming cost V 4 bases and J 2 bases; bases outside gene matches: 5. The CDR3 protein is CASSSGTGVTYEQYF. DNA for the CDR3: TGTGCCAGCAGCTCCGGGACAGGGGTGACCTACGAGCAGTACTTC.

The rearrangement joins TRBV27 to TRBJ1-5, with D unclear. The CDR3 runs to 14 residues. The germline gives CDR1 MNHEY, CDR2 SMNVEV (reference sequence). The V gene lost 4 bases and the J gene lost 6 bases, with 13 bases spanning the gap. The CDR3 region has the DNA TGTGCCAGCAGTTCATCGGCGGTCGGTCAGCCCCAGCATTTT. Translated, it gives CASSSSAVGQPQHF.

The chain combines TRBV2 with TRBJ2-1; a possible D gene is TRBD2 (6 bases). V was trimmed by 1 base and J by 4 bases, leaving 11 bases between them. This CDR3 comprises 15 residues. Germline CDR1 is SNHLY and CDR2 is FYNNEI. As DNA, the CDR3 is TGTGCCAGCAGTGAAGGTGGCGGGATGTACAATGAGCAGTTCTTC. Protein: CASSEGGGMYNEQFF.

Regarding this clone: This CDR3 is also generated by other DNA sequences in the sample. The CDR3: CASSVLAGGTDTQYF. DNA for the CDR3: TGTGCCAGCAGTGTGCTAGCGGGAGGAACAGATACGCAGTATTTT. The genes are TRBV6-4 and TRBJ2-3; 11 positions agree with TRBD2. V lost 4 bases and J lost 3; bases outside the gene matches: 3. The germline CDR1 and CDR2 sequences are MRHNA and SNTAGT. The CDR3 extends over 15 amino acids.